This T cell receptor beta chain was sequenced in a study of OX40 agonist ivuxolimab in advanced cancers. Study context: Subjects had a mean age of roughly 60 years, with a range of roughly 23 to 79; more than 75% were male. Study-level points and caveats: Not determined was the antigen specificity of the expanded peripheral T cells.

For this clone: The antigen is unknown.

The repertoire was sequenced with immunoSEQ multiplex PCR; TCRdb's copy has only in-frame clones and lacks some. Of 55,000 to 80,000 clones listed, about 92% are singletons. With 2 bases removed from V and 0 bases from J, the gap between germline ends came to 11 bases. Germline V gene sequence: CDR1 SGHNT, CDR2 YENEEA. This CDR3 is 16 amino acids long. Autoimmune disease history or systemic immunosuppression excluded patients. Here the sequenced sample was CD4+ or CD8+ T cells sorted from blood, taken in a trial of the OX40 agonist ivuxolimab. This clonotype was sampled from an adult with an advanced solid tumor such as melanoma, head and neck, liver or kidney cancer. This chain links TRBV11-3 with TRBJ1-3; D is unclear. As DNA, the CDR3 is TGTGCCAGCAGCTTAATCGGGTCGCCCTCTGGAAACACCATATATTTT. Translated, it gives CASSLIGSPSGNTIYF.